This T cell receptor beta chain is from a study of blood T cell repertoires in COVID-19. Across the study: The United States, Italy and Spain provided the acute and convalescent COVID-19 samples.

Only in-frame clones appear in the TCRdb table, and some are missing; sequencing was by immunoSEQ multiplex PCR. The table shows tens of thousands of clones, with about 85% occurring only once. The CDR3 contains 13 residues. V was clipped by 0 bases and J by 0 bases, with 4 bases between them. The V gene's germline CDR1 is SGDLS and CDR2 YYNGEE. This clone occurred once. The sequence derives from an elderly man with acute or convalescent COVID-19. The sequenced sample consisted of peripheral blood. The chain carries TRBV9 and TRBJ2-7; D uncertain. CDR3 bases: TGTGCCAGCAGCGTAGGAGACTCCTACGAGCAGTACTTC. Its translation is CASSVGDSYEQYF.